These 29 T cell receptor beta chains originate from one sample sequenced in a study of cytomegalovirus exposure and HLA in healthy donors. Primers: 60 Vbeta forward and 13 Jbeta reverse. Only in-frame clones appear in the TCRdb table, and some are missing; sequencing was by immunoSEQ multiplex PCR. The profile shows about 180,000 clones, around 80% of them singletons. Sequencing was carried out using PBMCs. These receptors all come from a man between 18 and 29 years old in good health and CMV-seronegative.

This clone occurred once. The chain couples TRBV11-2 to TRBJ1-1, with D possibly being TRBD1 (6 bases). Germline loops: CDR1 SGHAT, CDR2 FQNNGV. CDR3 length: 15 residues. CDR3 in amino acids: CATLNSGAANTEAFF. As DNA, the CDR3 is TGTGCTACGTTGAATTCAGGGGCCGCGAACACTGAAGCTTTCTTT.

The genes are TRBV15 and TRBJ2-5; 13 bases agree with TRBD2. J lost 2 bases, V lost 4 bases, and 4 bases had no gene match. The CDR3 totals 16 residues. Germline assignment: CDR1 LNHNV and CDR2 YYDKDF (reference sequence). CDR3 loop: CATSILAGGRQETQYF. CDR3 nucleotide sequence: TGTGCCACCAGCATACTAGCGGGGGGGAGGCAAGAGACCCAGTACTTC.

V gene TRBV7-6 combines with J gene TRBJ2-3; maybe TRBD2 (5 bases). Trimming removed 5 bases at V and 0 bases at J, with 12 bases between. This CDR3 comprises 15 residues. Germline V gives CDR1 SGHVS, CDR2 FNYEAQ. The CDR3 is CASSVSGISTDTQYF. The CDR3 coding sequence is TGTGCCAGCAGCGTATCGGGGATTAGCACAGATACGCAGTATTTT.

The chain uses TRBV5-1 and TRBJ2-5; D may be TRBD1 (5 bases). Deletions cut 4 bases from V and 1 base from J, with 11 bases between. Per the germline V gene, CDR1 is SGHRS and CDR2 is YFSETQ. The CDR3 loop spans 14 amino acids. The CDR3 DNA follows: TGCGCCAGCAGCCCAGGGAATTCCCAAGAGACCCAGTACTTC. Translation gives CASSPGNSQETQYF.

The V call is TRBV28, the J call TRBJ1-6; D is unresolved. Germline CDR1 and CDR2: MDHEN and SYDVKM. This CDR3 has 15 amino acids. Trimming removed 2 bases at V and 10 bases at J, with 15 bases between. CDR3 amino acids: CASSLPGRAGSPLHF. Here the CDR3 DNA reads TGTGCCAGCAGTTTACCCGGCCGGGCGGGCTCACCCCTCCACTTT.

The chain is built from TRBV2 and TRBJ1-4; weak D call: TRBD1 (5 bases). V lost 7 bases and J 6 bases, leaving 12 bases between the germline ends. The CDR3 totals 13 residues. Germline CDR1 is SNHLY and CDR2 is FYNNEI. The DNA for the CDR3 is TGTGCCAGCAATACCGGGGGTGATGAAAAACTGTTTTTT. Translation: CASNTGGDEKLFF.

The chain has TRBV18 and TRBJ1-4; 8 bases agree with TRBD1. V lost 3 bases to trimming and J lost 6 bases; unmatched junction nucleotides: 6. CDR1 and CDR2 (germline): KGHSH, LQKENI. The CDR3 covers 15 residues. The CDR3 here is CASSPGQGAYEKLFF. The CDR3 nucleotides are TGTGCCAGCTCACCCGGGCAGGGGGCCTATGAAAAACTGTTTTTT.

This chain connects TRBV6-4 to TRBJ1-4, with 8 bases that match TRBD1. In germline, CDR1 is MRHNA, CDR2 SNTAGT. V lost 3 bases and J lost 8; bases outside the gene matches: 2. The length of the CDR3 is 13 residues. The CDR3 protein is CASSEAGGEKLFF. The CDR3 DNA follows: TGTGCCAGCAGTGAGGCAGGGGGCGAAAAACTGTTTTTT.

The CDR3 is CASSPGGAGLGNTIYF. As DNA, the CDR3 is TGCGCCAGCAGCCCGGGGGGAGCCGGGCTAGGAAACACCATATATTTT. This chain links TRBV5-1 with TRBJ1-3; D might be TRBD1 (5 bases). V was shortened by 4 bases and J by 4 bases, with 18 bases between the two germline ends. Germline CDR1 and CDR2: SGHRS and YFSETQ. The CDR3 length is 16 residues.

V gene TRBV4-1 combines with J gene TRBJ1-3, with a tentative D call TRBD1 (5 bases). V lost 6 bases and J 4 bases, leaving 13 bases between the germline ends. This CDR3 spans 14 amino acids. Germline CDR1 MGHRA, CDR2 YSYEKL. This CDR3 reads CASSPGLLGNTIYF. CDR3 DNA: TGCGCCAGCAGTCCAGGGCTTTTGGGAAACACCATATATTTT.

The chain combines TRBV5-1 with TRBJ1-1; D not certain. CDR1 and CDR2 from the germline V gene are SGHRS and YFSETQ. The CDR3 has 13 amino acids. Trimming left V 3 bases short and J 7 bases short, with 13 bases between. The CDR3 loop is CASSSGTVYEAFF. Here the CDR3 DNA reads TGCGCCAGCAGCTCGGGAACCGTATATGAAGCTTTCTTT.

The chain combines TRBV16 with TRBJ1-1; possible D gene TRBD1, 6 bases. The CDR3 runs to 23 residues. Germline values: CDR1 KGHSY, CDR2 FQNENV. V was clipped by 2 bases and J by 4 bases, with 38 bases between them. The CDR3: CASSQIRTPGGAGANSRGTEAFF. In DNA form, the CDR3 reads TGTGCCAGCAGCCAAATAAGGACCCCCGGGGGGGCAGGGGCAAATAGTCGGGGCACTGAAGCTTTCTTT.

The chain links TRBV10-1 to TRBJ2-4, with 10 bases aligning to TRBD1. Trimming at V came to 4 bases and at J to 2 bases, leaving 8 bases not matched to a gene. Germline CDR1 reads WNHNN; CDR2 reads SYGVQD (reference sequence). The CDR3 sequence is 17 residues long. The CDR3 is CASSGSGTGETKNIQYF. The CDR3 coding sequence is TGCGCCAGCAGTGGATCGGGGACAGGGGAAACCAAAAACATTCAGTACTTC.

This chain connects TRBV29-1 to TRBJ2-4; a weak D match, TRBD1 (8 bases). The CDR3 length is 16 residues. Germline loops: CDR1 SQVTM, CDR2 ANQGSEA. The germline V and J ends were trimmed by 6 bases and 0 bases, with 18 bases remaining between them. The CDR3 DNA sequence: TGCAGCGTCCGGACAGGGAGGGGGATAGCCAAAAACATTCAGTACTTC. Amino acid sequence: CSVRTGRGIAKNIQYF.

The chain uses TRBV7-2 and TRBJ2-3, with 7 bases aligning to TRBD2. V lost 5 bases, J lost 6 bases, and 11 bases stayed unmatched. The CDR3 is made up of 15 amino acids. Per the germline V gene, CDR1 is SGHTA and CDR2 is FQGNSA. For the CDR3, the DNA is TGTGCCAGCAGCCCGTCCGGGAGGAGTGGGGATACGCAGTATTTT. Its translation is CASSPSGRSGDTQYF.

The chain recombines TRBV5-6 with TRBJ1-1; a weak D match, TRBD1 (5 bases). Germline CDR1 is SGHDT and CDR2 is YYEEEE. The CDR3 totals 12 residues. V lost 4 bases and J lost 4, with 8 bases in between. The CDR3, as DNA: TGTGCCAGCAGCCGCGGGGCCACTGAAGCTTTCTTT. It specifies CASSRGATEAFF.

This clone was seen more than once but under ten times. The V and J genes are TRBV5-1 and TRBJ2-5; maybe TRBD1 (5 bases). V was cut by 0 bases and J by 10 bases, with 10 bases left in between. Germline values: CDR1 SGHRS, CDR2 YFSETQ. The CDR3 runs to 12 residues. The CDR3 DNA is TGCGCCAGCAGCTTGGGCAGGGTTGGCCAGTACTTC. Amino acids: CASSLGRVGQYF.

This rearrangement joins TRBV5-5 to TRBJ2-7, with D possibly matching TRBD1 (5 bases). CDR3 length: 14 amino acids. CDR1 SGHKS and CDR2 YYEKEE come from the germline V gene (reference sequence). With 2 bases removed from V and 5 bases from J, the gap between germline ends came to 14 bases. In DNA, the CDR3 is TGTGCCAGCAGCTTCTTCAGGGAAGTAAACGAGCAGTACTTC. Amino acid sequence: CASSFFREVNEQYF.

This clone was found once. V is TRBV27 and J is TRBJ1-5; 9 positions match TRBD1. The CDR3 is 16 residues long. The V gene end was trimmed by 8 bases and the J gene end by 0 bases; junction bases not matched to a gene: 8. Germline-derived CDR1 and CDR2 are MNHEY and SMNVEV (reference sequence). CDR3 residues: CASRLQGQGSNQPQHF. The CDR3 DNA follows: TGTGCCAGCCGGCTGCAGGGACAGGGTAGCAATCAGCCCCAGCATTTT.

The chain is built from TRBV27 and TRBJ1-6; no definite D call. V dropped 1 base and J dropped 9 bases, with 13 bases sitting between them. The CDR3 is 15 amino acids. Germline-derived CDR1 and CDR2 are MNHEY and SMNVEV (reference sequence). The CDR3 reads CASSLFGESGSPLHF. The CDR3 DNA sequence: TGTGCCAGCAGTTTATTCGGGGAATCGGGTTCACCCCTCCACTTT.

This clone was found a few times. This chain connects TRBV19 to TRBJ2-4; 11 bases are shared with TRBD2. Germline CDR1 reads LNHDA; CDR2 reads SQIVND (reference sequence). The length of the CDR3 is 16 residues. Trimming removed 6 bases from V and 3 bases from J; junction bases left unmatched: 7. CDR3 sequence reads: CASSDRGTSGKNIQYF. CDR3 nucleotide sequence: TGTGCCAGTAGCGATAGAGGGACTAGCGGCAAAAACATTCAGTACTTC. Combining the CDR3 with reference TRBV19 and TRBJ2-4 gives the whole variable domain DGGITQSPKYLFRKEGQNVTLSCEQNLNHDAMYWYRQDPGQGLRLIYYSQIVNDFQKGDIAEGYSVSREKKESFPLTVTSAQKNPTAFYLCASSDRGTSGKNIQYFGAGTRLSVL.

This chain connects TRBV25-1 to TRBJ2-2; D remains unclear. The CDR3 extends over 13 amino acids. From germline, CDR1 is MGHDK and CDR2 SYGVNS. Trimming took off 4 bases at V and 6 bases at J, with 9 bases between the two ends. The chain's CDR3 is CASSGVRAGELFF. In nucleotides, the CDR3 is TGTGCCAGCAGTGGGGTACGGGCCGGGGAGCTGTTTTTT.

This sequence joins TRBV28 and TRBJ2-5; 15 nucleotides align to TRBD2. V shed 7 bases, J shed 4 bases, and the junction held 13 bases outside the gene matches. The germline V gene encodes CDR1 MDHEN and CDR2 SYDVKM. The CDR3 has 18 residues. The CDR3 region is CASTTTPGLAGGGETQYF. The CDR3 DNA sequence: TGTGCCAGCACCACAACCCCGGGACTAGCGGGAGGAGGAGAGACCCAGTACTTC.

The genes are TRBV30 and TRBJ1-1; the match to TRBD1 covers 9 bases. The CDR3 loop spans 15 amino acids. Per germline, CDR1 GTSNPN and CDR2 SVGIG (reference sequence). J lost 0 bases, V lost 7 bases, and 9 bases had no gene match. The CDR3 protein is CASPGQGSLNTEAFF. The CDR3 coding sequence is TGTGCCTCCCCGGGACAGGGCTCTCTGAACACTGAAGCTTTCTTT.

CDR3 protein: CASSLGTPLSNYGYTF. The CDR3 nucleotides read TGCGCCAGCAGCTTGGGGACACCTCTCTCTAACTATGGCTACACCTTC. The V gene is TRBV5-1, the J gene TRBJ1-2, with D possibly being TRBD1 (5 bases). Germline-derived CDR1 and CDR2 are SGHRS and YFSETQ. V was trimmed by 0 bases and J by 0 bases, leaving 12 bases between them. The CDR3 loop spans 16 amino acids. The full variable domain, with the rest looked up from reference TRBV5-1 and TRBJ1-2, is KAGVTQTPRYLIKTRGQQVTLSCSPISGHRSVSWYQQTPGQGLQFLFEYFSETQRNKGNFPGRFSGRQFSNSRSEMNVSTLELGDSALYLCASSLGTPLSNYGYTFGSGTRLTVV.

This clone was seen only a few times. The CDR3 nucleotides are TGCGCCAGCAGCCAAGGGGGCTCCACTCCCGAAAAACTGTTTTTT. Translated, it gives CASSQGGSTPEKLFF. This sequence joins TRBV4-1 and TRBJ1-4; TRBD1 might be the D (5 bases). This CDR3 comprises 15 residues. Deletions cut 1 base from V and 8 bases from J, with 14 bases between. Looked up from germline, CDR1 is MGHRA and CDR2 is YSYEKL.

The chain carries TRBV27 and TRBJ1-3; a possible D gene is TRBD1 (6 bases). Between the trimmed V and J ends, which lost 4 bases and 9 bases, there was a span of 13 bases. CDR3 size: 13 residues. Germline V gene sequence: CDR1 MNHEY, CDR2 SMNVEV (reference sequence). DNA of the CDR3: TGTGCCAGCAGTTCCTCACCCAGGGGCACCATATATTTT. This gives the protein CASSSSPRGTIYF.

The genes are TRBV5-1 and TRBJ2-2; 9 bases are shared with TRBD1. V gave up 0 bases and J gave up 6 bases; unmatched junction bases: 6. This CDR3 region has 16 residues. CDR1 SGHRS and CDR2 YFSETQ come from the germline V gene. In DNA, the CDR3 is TGCGCCAGCAGCTTGGCCGGGACAGGGATTGCCGGGGAGCTGTTTTTT. Its protein product is CASSLAGTGIAGELFF. Full variable domain (missing parts from reference TRBV5-1 and TRBJ2-2): KAGVTQTPRYLIKTRGQQVTLSCSPISGHRSVSWYQQTPGQGLQFLFEYFSETQRNKGNFPGRFSGRQFSNSRSEMNVSTLELGDSALYLCASSLAGTGIAGELFFGEGSRLTVL.

This chain joins TRBV5-1 and TRBJ2-5; D might be TRBD1 (6 bases). The V gene's germline CDR1 is SGHRS and CDR2 YFSETQ. V gave up 0 bases and J gave up 5 bases, with 11 bases separating them. This CDR3 is built from 14 residues. DNA for the CDR3: TGCGCCAGCAGCTTGGGGACAGCCAGGGAGACCCAGTACTTC. It is translated as CASSLGTARETQYF.